This passage covers 19 T cell receptor beta chains from one sample sequenced in a study of patients and donors after allogeneic stem cell transplantation. MiXCR, run by TCRdb on the RT-PCR reads, gives a single entry per CDR3 protein. The sample carries 410,000 or so distinct CDR3 sequences, roughly 17% recorded once. Sequenced input: blood, either unsorted or a sorted T cell fraction (not recorded which). The receptors stem from a human donor who was either an allogeneic HSCT recipient or a stem cell or donor lymphocyte infusion donor (not recorded which). It is not recorded whose cells these are; they may come from a transplant donor.

This clonotype occurred a few times. The V call is TRBV18, the J call TRBJ2-7; D tentatively fits TRBD1 or TRBD2 (6 bases each). Germline V gene sequence: CDR1 KGHSH, CDR2 LQKENI. Trimming removed 3 bases from V and 3 bases from J, with 12 bases in between. This CDR3 contains 14 residues. The CDR3 bases are TGTGCCAGCTCACCCCCACAGGGACTCTACGAGCAGTACTTC. The encoded protein is CASSPPQGLYEQYF.

This clonotype was observed many times. The chain joins TRBV4-3 to TRBJ2-7, with D perhaps matching TRBD1 (6 bases). The V gene's germline CDR1 is LGHNA and CDR2 YSLEER. The CDR3 loop spans 14 amino acids. Trimming cost V 4 bases and J 1 base, with 11 bases left between them. This chain's CDR3 is CASSRVQGSYEQYF. CDR3 nucleotides: TGCGCCAGCAGCCGGGTACAGGGTTCCTACGAGCAGTACTTC.

This clonotype was observed a single time. The V gene is TRBV12-3 or TRBV12-4, the J gene TRBJ2-4, with D unresolved. The CDR3 is 15 amino acids. V lost 3 bases and J 0 bases, leaving 9 bases between the germline ends. DNA of the CDR3: TGTGCCAGCAGTTTTTGGGCACTAGCCAAAAACATTCAGTACTTC. Protein sequence: CASSFWALAKNIQYF.

The chain employs TRBV6-2 or TRBV6-3 and TRBJ2-4; D gene uncertain. Trimming removed 2 bases from V and 0 bases from J, with 8 bases in between. The germline V gene has CDR1 MNHEY and CDR2 SVGEGT. The CDR3 is made up of 15 amino acids. For the CDR3, the DNA is TGTGCCAGCAGTTACAACACTCTAGCCAAAAACATTCAGTACTTC. It translates to CASSYNTLAKNIQYF.

The chain links TRBV28 to TRBJ1-3; D possibly corresponds to TRBD1 (5 bases). The CDR3 is made up of 13 amino acids. V lost 4 bases and J 5 bases, leaving 9 bases between the germline ends. Germline lookup yields CDR1 MDHEN and CDR2 SYDVKM. The CDR3 spells CASSWDGRNTIYF. CDR3 sequence (DNA): TGTGCCAGCAGTTGGGACGGGAGAAACACCATATATTTT.

The genes are TRBV7-6 and TRBJ2-7; D may match TRBD1 or TRBD2 (5 bases each). Trimming pared 5 bases from V and 2 bases from J, leaving 13 bases between. The CDR3 spans 14 residues. Germline values: CDR1 SGHVS, CDR2 FNYEAQ. The CDR3 spells CASSQTGTTYEQYF. In DNA, the CDR3 is TGTGCCAGCAGCCAAACCGGGACCACCTACGAGCAGTACTTC.

The chain is built from TRBV7-8 and TRBJ1-5; the match to TRBD1 covers 8 bases. Looked up from germline, CDR1 is SGHVS and CDR2 is FQNEAQ. V dropped 2 bases and J dropped 5; count of bases not matched to a gene: 5. CDR3 length equals 15 residues. CDR3 DNA: TGTGCCAGCAGCTTACCTAGACAGGGGTATCAGCCCCAGCATTTT. It is translated as CASSLPRQGYQPQHF.

The genes are TRBV6-5 and TRBJ2-3; 10 bases agree with TRBD2. CDR3 length equals 17 residues. Germline CDR1 and CDR2: MNHEY and SVGAGI. V trimming: 2 bases; J trimming: 3 bases; junction bases outside the gene matches: 8. This chain's CDR3 is CASSYIPTSGVTDTQYF. The CDR3 DNA reads as TGTGCCAGCAGTTACATCCCAACTAGCGGGGTAACAGATACGCAGTATTTT.

This clonotype was seen ten or more times. The genes are TRBV4-2 and TRBJ1-1; no clear D gene. V lost 1 base and J 6 bases, leaving 15 bases between the germline ends. This CDR3 has 15 amino acids. Germline V gives CDR1 LGHNA, CDR2 YNFKEQ. CDR3 nucleotide sequence: TGTGCCAGCAGCCAAGGGGCGGAATGGGTCTCTGAAGCTTTCTTT. The encoded protein is CASSQGAEWVSEAFF.

This clonotype was observed a few times. J is TRBJ1-5 and V is TRBV6-5, with a weak D call TRBD1 (6 bases). The V end was cut by 2 bases, the J end by 5 bases, with 13 bases between. Germline CDR1 reads MNHEY; CDR2 reads SVGAGI. CDR3 size: 15 residues. CDR3 DNA: TGTGCCAGCAGTTACAGTCAGGGGCTCCATCAGCCCCAGCATTTT. It codes for CASSYSQGLHQPQHF.

This clonotype was seen repeatedly, ten times or more. V usage is TRBV27 and J usage is TRBJ2-4; the match to TRBD2 covers 14 bases. Looked up from germline, CDR1 is MNHEY and CDR2 is SMNVEV (reference sequence). The CDR3 loop spans 14 amino acids. The J segment lost 4 bases and the V segment lost 8 bases, leaving 1 base of the junction unmatched. CDR3 protein: CASGLAGGKNIQYF. As DNA, the CDR3 is TGTGCCAGCGGACTAGCGGGAGGAAAAAACATTCAGTACTTC.

The CDR3 loop is CSVEGPFHTGELFF. The CDR3 DNA is TGCAGCGTTGAAGGTCCCTTTCACACCGGGGAGCTGTTTTTT. The V gene is TRBV29-1, the J gene TRBJ2-2; D not resolved. Trimming left V 1 base short and J 3 bases short, with 9 bases between. CDR1 is SQVTM and CDR2 is ANQGSEA in the germline V gene. CDR3 length: 14 amino acids.

This clonotype was counted many times. This chain links TRBV12-3 or TRBV12-4 with TRBJ2-5; a possible D gene is TRBD1 (5 bases). V lost 5 bases and J 7 bases, leaving 11 bases between the germline ends. The CDR3 length is 12 residues. CDR3 in DNA: TGTGCCAGCAGTCCCAAAGGGGCGACCCAGTACTTC. It is translated as CASSPKGATQYF.

The table lists this clonotype with a few counts. The J gene is TRBJ2-1, the V gene TRBV7-8, with no clear D. V lost 5 bases and J 0 bases, leaving 11 bases between the germline ends. This CDR3 is built from 15 residues. The germline V gene has CDR1 SGHVS and CDR2 FQNEAQ. Here the CDR3 DNA reads TGTGCCAGCAGCGATGGACGGAGCTCCTACAATGAGCAGTTCTTC. This gives the protein CASSDGRSSYNEQFF.

This clonotype was detected only a few times. The V and J genes are TRBV20-1 and TRBJ2-7, with 7 nucleotides matching TRBD2. The CDR3 consists of 13 residues. V lost 5 bases and J lost 2; bases outside the gene matches: 6. CDR1 and CDR2 (germline): DFQATT, SNEGSKA (reference sequence). The CDR3 here is CSAGREVTYEQYF. The CDR3 DNA sequence: TGCAGTGCTGGCCGGGAGGTTACCTACGAGCAGTACTTC.

The chain couples TRBV4-1 to TRBJ1-2, with a weak D call TRBD1 (5 bases). Trimming removed 2 bases at V and 4 bases at J, with 8 bases between. The CDR3 is 13 amino acids. CDR1 is MGHRA, CDR2 YSYEKL, per germline. The DNA of the CDR3 is TGCGCCAGCAGCCAATTGGGGACCTATGGCTACACCTTC. Residues: CASSQLGTYGYTF.

This clonotype was seen at least ten times. The chain uses TRBV5-1 and TRBJ2-7; no definite D call. Deletions cut 4 bases from V and 1 base from J, with 12 bases between. From germline, CDR1 is SGHRS and CDR2 YFSETQ. This CDR3 is built from 14 residues. CDR3 DNA: TGCGCCAGCAGCCCAGCTGGCAGTTCCTACGAGCAGTACTTC. Translating gives CASSPAGSSYEQYF.

This clonotype has only a few counts. V is TRBV24-1 and J is TRBJ2-1, with 11 bases identical to TRBD2. J gave up 9 bases and V 3 bases, and 15 bases lay outside the gene matches. Germline V gene data show CDR1 as KGHDR and CDR2 as SFDVKD. This CDR3 contains 18 residues. The DNA of the CDR3 is TGTGCCACCAGTGATGCAGGGGTTGATAGCGGGAGGGCCTTTGAGCAGTTCTTC. It yields the protein CATSDAGVDSGRAFEQFF.

The table lists this clonotype with many counts. The chain couples TRBV4-1 to TRBJ2-1; perhaps TRBD1 as D (5 bases). The germline V gene encodes CDR1 MGHRA and CDR2 YSYEKL. The CDR3 covers 11 residues. The V end was cut by 4 bases, the J end by 9 bases, with 7 bases between. CDR3 DNA sequence: TGCGCCAGCAGCCTAGACAGTGAGCAGTTCTTC. Residues: CASSLDSEQFF.